This TCR beta chain appears in the sequencing data of a study of T cells in localized non-small cell lung cancer. This CDR3 contains 14 residues. The trim removed 6 bases at V and 8 bases at J, leaving 10 bases unmatched. Germline V lookup: CDR1 MNHNY, CDR2 SVGAGI (reference sequence). Data came from immunoSEQ multiplex PCR; TCRdb stores just in-frame clones and leaves some out. The sample contains 55,000 to 65,000 clones, approximately 90% of which appear only once. The chain joins TRBV6-6 to TRBJ2-1; TRBD2 matches at 7 bases. The TCR was taken from a man aged 40 to 70 with stage I squamous cell lung carcinoma. The source material was peripheral blood, sampled before any cancer treatment. Here the CDR3 DNA reads TGTGCCAGCAGCCGTAGACTAGCAACCGATGAGCAGTTCTTC. It is translated as CASSRRLATDEQFF.